This T cell receptor (beta chain) was found in a study of T cells in localized non-small cell lung cancer. Study-wide results and caveats: In uninvolved adjacent lung, T cell clonality reached its highest value, exceeding tumor.

In the case of this clone: Its antigen remains unknown.

The data were produced by immunoSEQ multiplex PCR, yet TCRdb's version contains in-frame clones alone and is incomplete. The profile covers tens of thousands of clones, with approximately 88% appearing a single time and 2.5% to 3% taken by the ten largest. This sample comprised peripheral blood, obtained before any cancer treatment. The source is a woman between 35 and 70 years old with stage I lung adenocarcinoma.

Here the CDR3 reads CASSPRQGNTDTQYF. DNA of the CDR3: TGTGCCAGCAGCCCGAGACAGGGGAACACAGATACGCAGTATTTT. The V call is TRBV7-3, the J call TRBJ2-3, with 8 bases fitting TRBD1. This CDR3 spans 15 amino acids. CDR1 and CDR2 (germline): SGHTA, FQGTGA. Trimming at V came to 5 bases and at J to 2 bases, leaving 6 bases not matched to a gene.